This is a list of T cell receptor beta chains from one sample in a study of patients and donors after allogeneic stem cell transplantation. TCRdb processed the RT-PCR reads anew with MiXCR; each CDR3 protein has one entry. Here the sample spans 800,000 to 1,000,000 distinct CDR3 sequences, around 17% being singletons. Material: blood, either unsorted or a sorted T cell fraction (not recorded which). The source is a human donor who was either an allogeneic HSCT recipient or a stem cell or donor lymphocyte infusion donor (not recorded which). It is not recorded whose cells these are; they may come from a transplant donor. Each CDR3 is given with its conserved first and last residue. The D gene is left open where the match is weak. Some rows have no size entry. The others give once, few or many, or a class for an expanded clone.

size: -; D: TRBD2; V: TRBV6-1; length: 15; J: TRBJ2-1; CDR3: CASNPLAATRNEQFF; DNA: TGTGCCAGCAATCCCCTAGCGGCCACCCGAAATGAGCAGTTCTTC
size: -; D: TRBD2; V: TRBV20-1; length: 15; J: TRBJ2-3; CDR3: CSARSHSGTGDTQYF; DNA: TGCAGTGCTAGATCCCATAGCGGGACGGGAGATACGCAGTATTTT
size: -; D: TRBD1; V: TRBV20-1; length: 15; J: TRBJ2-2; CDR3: CSATWTGGVPGELFF; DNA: TGCAGTGCTACTTGGACAGGGGGCGTCCCCGGGGAGCTGTTTTTT
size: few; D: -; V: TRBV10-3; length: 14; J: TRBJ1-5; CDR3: CAISESVVQGTQHF; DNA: TGTGCCATCAGTGAGTCGGTGGTACAGGGAACTCAGCATTTT
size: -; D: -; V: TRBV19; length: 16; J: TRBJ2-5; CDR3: CAKIPSRQEFKKTQYF; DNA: TGTGCCAAGATCCCGTCCCGACAGGAATTTAAAAAGACCCAGTACTTC
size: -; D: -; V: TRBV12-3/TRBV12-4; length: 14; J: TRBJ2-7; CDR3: CASSLSGDPYEQYF; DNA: TGTGCCAGCAGTTTATCGGGGGACCCCTACGAGCAGTACTTC
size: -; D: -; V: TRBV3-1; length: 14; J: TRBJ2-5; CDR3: CASSRQGNQETQYF; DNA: TGTGCCAGCAGCCGTCAGGGGAACCAAGAGACCCAGTACTTC
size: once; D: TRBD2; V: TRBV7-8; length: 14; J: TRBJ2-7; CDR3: CASSPTSGGHEQYF; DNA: TGTGCCAGCAGCCCGACTAGCGGGGGGCACGAGCAGTACTTC
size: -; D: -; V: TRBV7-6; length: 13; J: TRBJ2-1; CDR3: CASSSWTYNEQFF; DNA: TGTGCCAGCAGCTCATGGACTTACAATGAGCAGTTCTTC
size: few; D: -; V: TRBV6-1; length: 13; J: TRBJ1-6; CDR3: CATRRGGYSPLHF; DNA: TGTGCCACCCGACGAGGGGGTTACTCACCCCTCCACTTT
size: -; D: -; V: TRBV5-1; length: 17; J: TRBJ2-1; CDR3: CASSRLSGPFVDNEQFF; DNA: TGCGCCAGCAGCCGCTTATCGGGACCTTTCGTGGACAATGAGCAGTTCTTC
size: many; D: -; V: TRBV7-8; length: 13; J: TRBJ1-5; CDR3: CASSPNSNQPQHF; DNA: TGTGCCAGCAGCCCCAATAGCAATCAGCCCCAGCATTTT
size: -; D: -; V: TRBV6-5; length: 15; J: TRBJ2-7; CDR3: CASSYTLGGGYEQYF; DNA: TGTGCCAGCAGTTACACCTTGGGGGGAGGCTACGAGCAGTACTTC
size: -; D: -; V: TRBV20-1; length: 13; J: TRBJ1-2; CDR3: CSARETGNYGYTF; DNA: TGCAGTGCTAGAGAGACAGGCAACTATGGCTACACCTTC
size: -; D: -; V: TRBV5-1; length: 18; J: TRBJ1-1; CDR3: CASSLERSGGARMTEAFF; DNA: TGCGCCAGCAGCTTGGAAAGGTCGGGGGGCGCTCGTATGACTGAAGCTTTCTTT
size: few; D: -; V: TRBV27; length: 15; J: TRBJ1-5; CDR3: CASSFLPGSNQPQHF; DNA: TGTGCCAGCAGTTTTCTTCCAGGTAGCAATCAGCCCCAGCATTTT
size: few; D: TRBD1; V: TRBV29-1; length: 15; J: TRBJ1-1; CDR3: CSVGFRGRSGTEAFF; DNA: TGCAGCGTTGGGTTCAGGGGGCGTTCGGGGACTGAAGCTTTCTTT
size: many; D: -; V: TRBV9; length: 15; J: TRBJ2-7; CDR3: CASSVGLLAHYEQYF; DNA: TGTGCCAGCAGCGTAGGTCTACTAGCACATTACGAGCAGTACTTC
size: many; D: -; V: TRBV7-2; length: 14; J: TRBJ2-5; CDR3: CASSYLSSRETQYF; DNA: TGTGCCAGCAGTTACTTAAGTAGCCGAGAGACCCAGTACTTC
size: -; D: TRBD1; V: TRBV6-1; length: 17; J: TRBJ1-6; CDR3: CASSPGTGGSYNSPLHF; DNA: TGTGCCAGCAGCCCCGGGACAGGGGGTTCCTATAATTCACCCCTCCACTTT
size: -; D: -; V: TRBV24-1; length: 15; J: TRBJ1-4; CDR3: CATSDSQGENEKLFF; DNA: TGTGCCACCAGTGATTCGCAGGGAGAAAATGAAAAACTGTTTTTT
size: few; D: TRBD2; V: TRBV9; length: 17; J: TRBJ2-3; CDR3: CASSTLPSGRWPDTQYF; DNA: TGTGCCAGCAGCACCCTCCCAAGCGGGAGGTGGCCAGATACGCAGTATTTT
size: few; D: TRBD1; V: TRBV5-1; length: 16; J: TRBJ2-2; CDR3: CASSFGTGRSTGELFF; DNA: TGCGCCAGCAGCTTCGGGACAGGGCGCTCCACCGGGGAGCTGTTTTTT
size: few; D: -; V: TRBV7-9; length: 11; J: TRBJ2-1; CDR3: CASSFVSEQFF; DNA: TGTGCCAGCAGCTTCGTAAGCGAGCAGTTCTTC
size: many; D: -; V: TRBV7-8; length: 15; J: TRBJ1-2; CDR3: CASSLRTAVNYGYTF; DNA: TGTGCCAGCAGCTTGAGGACAGCTGTTAACTATGGCTACACCTTC
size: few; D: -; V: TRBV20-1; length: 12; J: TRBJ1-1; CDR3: CSVNRRDTEAFF; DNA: TGCAGTGTGAACAGGCGGGACACTGAAGCTTTCTTT
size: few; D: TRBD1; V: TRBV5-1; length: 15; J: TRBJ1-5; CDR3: CASSRTGAFNQPQHF; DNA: TGCGCCAGCAGCAGGACAGGGGCCTTCAATCAGCCCCAGCATTTT
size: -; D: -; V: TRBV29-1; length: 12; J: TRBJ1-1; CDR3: CSGGEGRTEAFF; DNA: TGCAGCGGAGGGGAGGGGCGGACTGAAGCTTTCTTT
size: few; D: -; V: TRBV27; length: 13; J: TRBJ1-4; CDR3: CASRPQTGEKLFF; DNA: TGTGCCAGCAGACCCCAAACCGGGGAAAAACTGTTTTTT
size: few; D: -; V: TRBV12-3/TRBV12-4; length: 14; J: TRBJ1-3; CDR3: CASSKIFSGNTIYF; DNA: TGTGCCAGCAGCAAGATCTTCTCTGGAAACACCATATATTTT
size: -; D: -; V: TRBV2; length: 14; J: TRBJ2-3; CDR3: CASSDRGTTDTQYF; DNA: TGTGCCAGCAGTGATCGGGGGACCACAGATACGCAGTATTTT
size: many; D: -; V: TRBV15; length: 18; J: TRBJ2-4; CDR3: CATSRDPPLDDVKNIQYF; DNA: TGTGCCACCAGCAGAGATCCCCCCTTGGACGACGTCAAAAACATTCAGTACTTC
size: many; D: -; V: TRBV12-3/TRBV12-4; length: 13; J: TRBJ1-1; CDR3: CASSFMDQLGAFF; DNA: TGTGCCAGCAGTTTTATGGACCAGCTAGGAGCTTTCTTT
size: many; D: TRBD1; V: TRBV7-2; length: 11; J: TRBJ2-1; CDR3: CASSLQGQRFF; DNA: TGTGCCAGCAGCTTGCAGGGACAGCGGTTCTTC
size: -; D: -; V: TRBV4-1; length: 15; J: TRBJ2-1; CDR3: CASSQVQSRDAEQFF; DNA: TGCGCCAGCAGCCAAGTTCAAAGCCGGGATGCGGAGCAGTTCTTC
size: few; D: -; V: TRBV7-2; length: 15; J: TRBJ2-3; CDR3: CASSAYRAWQDTQYF; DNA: TGTGCCAGCAGCGCCTATAGGGCCTGGCAAGATACGCAGTATTTT